The 28 T cell receptor beta chains reported below all come from one sample, sequenced in a study of blood T cell repertoires in COVID-19 (TCRdb year 2020). The library was obtained by the immunoSEQ multiplex PCR assay. TCRdb holds this immuneACCESS table with in-frame rearrangements only. Some clones are missing; in checked studies, unresolved V genes explain under half, and the rest has no known cause. This sample has 200,000 to 300,000 clones in its table, and around 86% of those were observed once. The biggest ten clones account for about 9.2% of the sample. The sample was peripheral blood. All receptors come from a man between 40 and 49 years old who had recovered from COVID-19.

The rearrangement joins TRBV5-4 to TRBJ1-2, with a tentative D call TRBD1 (6 bases). The V and J ends lost 7 bases and 0 bases respectively, with 19 bases between them. In germline, CDR1 is SGHNT, CDR2 YYREEE (reference sequence). The CDR3 length is 16 residues. DNA of the CDR3: TGTGCCAGCGGAAATTTCGACAGGCTTCCTAACTATGGCTACACCTTC. Its protein is CASGNFDRLPNYGYTF.

V usage is TRBV7-2 and J usage is TRBJ2-3, with 9 nucleotides matching TRBD2. Trimming took 4 bases from V and 7 from J; bases not matched to a gene: 9. Germline lookup yields CDR1 SGHTA and CDR2 FQGNSA. The length of the CDR3 is 15 residues. CDR3 loop: CASSYSSSGEHTQYF. The DNA of the CDR3 is TGTGCCAGCAGCTATTCCTCTAGCGGGGAACATACGCAGTATTTT.

This CDR3 reads CASSQGQGSYEQYF. CDR3 bases: TGTGCCAGCAGCCAGGGACAGGGATCCTACGAGCAGTACTTC. The rearrangement links TRBV5-6 to TRBJ2-7; 9 positions match TRBD1. The germline V gene encodes CDR1 SGHDT and CDR2 YYEEEE. Trimming removed 4 bases from V and 1 base from J; junction bases left unmatched: 3. CDR3 length: 14 amino acids.

The V call is TRBV12-3 or TRBV12-4, the J call TRBJ2-7; D possibly corresponds to TRBD2 (6 bases). CDR3 length: 13 amino acids. Deletions cut 2 bases from V and 7 bases from J, with 12 bases between. The CDR3 nucleotides read TGTGCCAGCAGTTTAATCCAGGGAGGTGAGCAGTACTTC. This encodes CASSLIQGGEQYF.

The CDR3 loop is CASSPSGNNEKLFF. The CDR3 nucleotides are TGTGCCAGCAGTCCCTCCGGGAATAATGAAAAACTGTTTTTT. The gene calls are TRBV6-4 and TRBJ1-4; D uncertain. The CDR3 is 14 residues long. The germline CDR1 and CDR2 sequences are MRHNA and SNTAGT. V was cut by 5 bases and J by 4 bases, with 11 bases left in between.

The chain carries TRBV14 and TRBJ1-1; a weak D match, TRBD1 (5 bases). The CDR3 consists of 16 residues. Germline lookup yields CDR1 SGHDN and CDR2 FVKESK. V was pared by 0 bases and J by 1 base, with 12 bases between. This CDR3 is CASSQERRQGNTEAFF. DNA of the CDR3: TGTGCCAGCAGCCAAGAAAGGCGGCAGGGGAACACTGAAGCTTTCTTT.

The rearrangement links TRBV9 to TRBJ2-7, with D tentatively TRBD2 (6 bases). There are 14 residues in the CDR3. The germline V gene has CDR1 SGDLS and CDR2 YYNGEE. Trimming cost V 4 bases and J 1 base, with 12 bases left between them. The CDR3 protein is CASSPGRFSYEQYF. CDR3 DNA: TGTGCCAGCAGCCCGGGGAGGTTTTCCTACGAGCAGTACTTC.

The CDR3 DNA is TGTGCCAGATGGGTCCCGGGAAATGTGGATTCACCCCTCCACTTT. It yields the protein CARWVPGNVDSPLHF. The chain joins TRBV9 to TRBJ1-6; D not resolved. V was clipped by 8 bases and J by 8 bases, with 20 bases between them. The CDR3 has 15 amino acids. In germline, CDR1 is SGDLS, CDR2 YYNGEE.

The rearrangement uses TRBV7-7 and TRBJ2-5; tentatively, D is TRBD2 (6 bases). The CDR3 runs to 14 residues. V dropped 1 base and J dropped 4 bases, with 10 bases sitting between them. Germline assignment: CDR1 SSHAT and CDR2 FNYEAQ (reference sequence). The CDR3 DNA reads as TGTGCCAGCAGCTTAGGGAGGGGACGAGAGACCCAGTACTTC. Translated, it gives CASSLGRGRETQYF.

The chain uses TRBV15 and TRBJ2-7; 9 bases match TRBD2. The length of the CDR3 is 17 residues. Germline CDR1 and CDR2: LNHNV and YYDKDF (reference sequence). The V and J ends lost 0 bases and 7 bases, in that order; junction bases with no gene match: 13. CDR3 residues: CATSRDQGSRAGGEQYF. CDR3 nucleotide sequence: TGTGCCACCAGCAGAGATCAAGGCTCGAGGGCGGGGGGGGAGCAGTACTTC.

The chain recombines TRBV9 with TRBJ2-5; TRBD1 matches at 11 bases. The CDR3 runs 15 residues. Germline CDR1 SGDLS, CDR2 YYNGEE. V was clipped by 2 bases and J by 2 bases; unmatched bases: 2. This CDR3 reads CASSVRDRGQETQYF. The CDR3 coding sequence is TGTGCCAGCAGCGTCCGGGACAGGGGGCAAGAGACCCAGTACTTC.

V gene TRBV5-4 combines with J gene TRBJ1-1; 10 bases fit TRBD1. CDR3 length: 17 amino acids. Looked up from germline, CDR1 is SGHNT and CDR2 is YYREEE (reference sequence). V dropped 0 bases and J dropped 2; count of bases not matched to a gene: 7. The CDR3 DNA reads as TGTGCCAGCAGCTTGGGGACAGGGGGGGGTCGTAACACTGAAGCTTTCTTT. The encoded protein is CASSLGTGGGRNTEAFF.

J is TRBJ2-7 and V is TRBV7-2; possible D gene TRBD2, 5 bases. The CDR3 has 14 amino acids. CDR1 is SGHTA and CDR2 is FQGNSA in the germline V gene. Trimming cost V 2 bases and J 0 bases, with 8 bases left between them. The CDR3 sequence is CASSLTRSSYEQYF. The CDR3 nucleotides are TGTGCCAGCAGCTTAACTAGGAGCTCCTACGAGCAGTACTTC.

Comment on this clone: An end of the junction does not agree with germline; a read error may underlie this. V is TRBV29-1 and J is TRBJ1-5, with TRBD1 as a possible D gene (5 bases). The CDR3 loop spans 15 amino acids. CDR1 SQVTM and CDR2 ANQGSEA come from the germline V gene. The CDR3 sequence: CSVEVNAGGNQPQHF. The CDR3 DNA follows: TGCAGCGTGGAAGTAAATGCGGGGGGCAATCAGCCCCAGCATTTT.

This sequence joins TRBV29-1 and TRBJ2-7, with TRBD1 matching 8 bases. Germline V gives CDR1 SQVTM, CDR2 ANQGSEA. CDR3 size: 13 residues. V dropped 2 bases and J dropped 7; count of bases not matched to a gene: 7. Here the CDR3 reads CSVERTGFGEQYF. CDR3 coding DNA: TGCAGCGTTGAAAGGACAGGGTTCGGAGAGCAGTACTTC.

This sequence joins TRBV9 and TRBJ1-5, with a weak D call TRBD1 (5 bases). This CDR3 comprises 15 residues. CDR1 and CDR2 (germline): SGDLS, YYNGEE. Between the trimmed V and J ends, which lost 0 bases and 3 bases, there was a span of 10 bases. CDR3 nucleotides: TGTGCCAGCAGCGTAGGGGGAGGGGTCAATCAGCCCCAGCATTTT. Protein: CASSVGGGVNQPQHF. Together with reference TRBV9 and TRBJ1-5, the CDR3 gives the full variable domain: DSGVTQTPKHLITATGQRVTLRCSPRSGDLSVYWYQQSLDQGLQFLIQYYNGEERAKGNILERFSAQQFPDLHSELNLSSLELGDSALYFCASSVGGGVNQPQHFGDGTRLSIL.

The V and J genes are TRBV21-1 and TRBJ2-5; the table's D call, TRBD2, has no DNA check behind it. TRBV21-1 is a recognized pseudogene. The CDR3 extends over 16 amino acids. CDR3 sequence (DNA): TGTGCCAGCAGAACGCAGAGCTCGCGGGTTTTAGAGACCCAGTACTTC. Its translation: CASRTQSSRVLETQYF.

The rearrangement uses TRBV12-5 and TRBJ1-4, with 7 bases lining up with TRBD1. The CDR3 has 15 residues. After removal of 7 bases from V and 0 bases from J, the junction contained 5 bases not matched to a gene. Germline values: CDR1 LGHNT, CDR2 FRNRAP. CDR3 nucleotides: TGTGCTAGTGTCTATACAGGGGCAACTAATGAAAAACTGTTTTTT. Translation gives CASVYTGATNEKLFF.

This clone was detected only a few times. The chain recombines TRBV18 with TRBJ1-1, with 7 bases matching TRBD1. Per the germline V gene, CDR1 is KGHSH and CDR2 is LQKENI. V was pared by 1 base and J by 3 bases, with 11 bases of the junction left unmatched. This CDR3 has 17 amino acids. As DNA, the CDR3 is TGTGCCAGCTCACCACTCCGACAGGGACACCGGGACACTGAAGCTTTCTTT. Encoded protein: CASSPLRQGHRDTEAFF.

The genes are TRBV2 and TRBJ1-1; D is ambiguous. Germline CDR1 reads SNHLY; CDR2 reads FYNNEI. The germline V and J ends were trimmed by 4 bases and 12 bases, with 18 bases remaining between them. The CDR3 is made up of 13 amino acids. The CDR3 loop is CASSVFGGIGSFF. The CDR3 region has the DNA TGTGCCAGCAGTGTGTTTGGAGGGATTGGATCTTTCTTT. The whole variable domain, remainder taken from reference TRBV2 and TRBJ1-1, is EPEVTQTPSHQVTQMGQEVILRCVPISNHLYFYWYRQILGQKVEFLVSFYNNEISEKSEIFDDQFSVERPDGSNFTLKIRSTKLEDSAMYFCASSVFGGIGSFFGQGTRLTVV.

The chain combines TRBV7-9 with TRBJ2-7; 14 bases map to TRBD2. V dropped 1 base and J dropped 4; count of bases not matched to a gene: 6. Germline loops: CDR1 SEHNR, CDR2 FQNEAQ (reference sequence). The length of the CDR3 is 17 residues. The CDR3 loop is CASSLGVGTSGGYEQYF. The DNA for the CDR3 is TGTGCCAGCAGCTTAGGTGTCGGGACTAGCGGGGGATACGAGCAGTACTTC.

The genes are TRBV5-1 and TRBJ2-3; TRBD1 aligns across 7 bases. The CDR3 runs to 14 residues. CDR1 is SGHRS and CDR2 is YFSETQ in the germline V gene. Trimming removed 0 bases from V and 4 bases from J; junction bases left unmatched: 2. CDR3 in amino acids: CASSLDRGADTQYF. CDR3 DNA: TGCGCCAGCAGCTTGGACAGGGGCGCAGATACGCAGTATTTT.

Written as DNA, the CDR3 is TGTGCCAGCAGCCTTATAAACGAGCAGTACTTC. The encoded protein is CASSLINEQYF. The chain uses TRBV6-5 and TRBJ2-7, with D unresolved. The CDR3 contains 11 residues. The V end was cut by 6 bases, the J end by 5 bases, with 8 bases between. Germline V gives CDR1 MNHEY, CDR2 SVGAGI.

This clone was seen a few times. The J gene is TRBJ1-5, the V gene TRBV30, with D perhaps matching TRBD1 (5 bases). This CDR3 spans 12 amino acids. V dropped 5 bases and J dropped 6 bases, with 11 bases sitting between them. Germline CDR1 reads GTSNPN; CDR2 reads SVGIG (reference sequence). CDR3 coding DNA: TGTGCCTGGTGCCAGGGTGGTCAGCCCCAGCATTTT. Translation: CAWCQGGQPQHF.

The chain combines TRBV5-4 with TRBJ1-5, with 9 bases lining up with TRBD1. Per germline, CDR1 SGHNT and CDR2 YYREEE (reference sequence). V lost 4 bases to trimming and J lost 7 bases; unmatched junction nucleotides: 9. The CDR3 sequence is 15 residues long. For the CDR3, the DNA is TGTGCCAGCAGCCGTGGGACAGGGAGTAACCAGCCCCAGCATTTT. It translates to CASSRGTGSNQPQHF.

J is TRBJ1-6 and V is TRBV25-1; D unclear. Germline V lookup: CDR1 MGHDK, CDR2 SYGVNS. This CDR3 has 14 amino acids. The V end was cut by 2 bases, the J end by 7 bases, with 9 bases between. CDR3 bases: TGTGCCAGCAGTGAAAGCGCGAAGAATTCACCCCTCCACTTT. The encoded protein is CASSESAKNSPLHF.

The chain recombines TRBV9 with TRBJ1-2; D gene unclear. CDR1 SGDLS and CDR2 YYNGEE come from the germline V gene. V lost 0 bases and J 4 bases, leaving 10 bases between the germline ends. This CDR3 contains 14 residues. DNA of the CDR3: TGTGCCAGCAGCGTAGCACTAGGCTCCTATGGCTACACCTTC. Translation gives CASSVALGSYGYTF. Using reference TRBV9 and TRBJ1-2 for the parts outside the CDR3, the full variable domain is DSGVTQTPKHLITATGQRVTLRCSPRSGDLSVYWYQQSLDQGLQFLIQYYNGEERAKGNILERFSAQQFPDLHSELNLSSLELGDSALYFCASSVALGSYGYTFGSGTRLTVV.

The chain carries TRBV2 and TRBJ2-1; no clear D. Trimming removed 6 bases at V and 10 bases at J, with 7 bases between. The CDR3 consists of 10 residues. Germline V gives CDR1 SNHLY, CDR2 FYNNEI. CDR3 sequence: CASRTVEQFF. DNA of the CDR3: TGTGCCAGCAGGACTGTAGAGCAGTTCTTC.